These 16 T cell receptor beta chains originate from one sample sequenced in a study of graft-versus-host responses after intestinal transplantation. Co-plated with approximately 200,000 CFSE-labeled responder cells were approximately 200,000 irradiated, violet-dye-labeled stimulator cells. Using immunoSEQ multiplex PCR, the repertoire was profiled, and TCRdb retains in-frame clones only, with some absent. The sample has roughly 15,000 clones; around 40% are singletons. The sample here was alloreactive CD8+ T cells from a mixed lymphocyte reaction culture, taken before intestinal transplant. Regarding subset: CFSE-low proliferating T cells sorted from roughly 6-day pre-transplant mixed lymphocyte reaction (GvH or HvG direction). The receptors were sampled from a human patient who received an intestinal transplant.

The chain is built from TRBV4-1 and TRBJ1-2, with 8 nucleotides matching TRBD1. The germline gives CDR1 MGHRA, CDR2 YSYEKL. The CDR3 is 16 residues long. The V segment lost 3 bases and the J segment 3 bases; nucleotides outside the gene matches: 9. CDR3 region: CASSQVRTGQDYGYTF. DNA of the CDR3: TGCGCCAGCAGCCAGGTGCGAACGGGACAGGACTATGGCTACACCTTC.

The V and J genes are TRBV7-5 and TRBJ2-5. TRBV7-5 is annotated as a pseudogene. The CDR3 length is 16 residues. This CDR3 is CVRSLKCQQVQETQYF. DNA for the CDR3: TGTGTCAGAAGCTTAAAGTGCCAGCAAGTACAAGAGACCCAGTACTTC.

This clone is labeled medium-sized. The J gene is TRBJ1-2, the V gene TRBV10-2; no reliable D call. The germline gives CDR1 WSHSY, CDR2 SAAADI. Trimming removed 2 bases at V and 8 bases at J, with 18 bases between. This CDR3 has 15 amino acids. This CDR3 reads CASSEQGFGQNGYTF. The CDR3 coding sequence is TGCGCCAGCAGTGAGCAAGGCTTCGGGCAGAACGGCTACACCTTC.

The chain joins TRBV23-1 to TRBJ2-7, with TRBD2 identical over 9 bases. TRBV23-1 is given ORF status, its function remaining uncertain. V trimming: 6 bases; J trimming: 4 bases; junction bases outside the gene matches: 7. This CDR3 has 14 residues. CDR3 DNA sequence: TGCGCCAGCAGACGACTAGCGGAACATTACGAGCAGTACTTC. Translated: CASRRLAEHYEQYF.

The V gene is TRBV4-1, the J gene TRBJ1-5; possible D gene TRBD1, 5 bases. This CDR3 comprises 18 residues. Trimming took off 4 bases at V and 0 bases at J, with 19 bases between the two ends. CDR1 is MGHRA, CDR2 YSYEKL, per germline. CDR3 bases: TGCGCCAGCAGCCTCAGTGGGGGTTACGGGCTTAGCAATCAGCCCCAGCATTTT. It is translated as CASSLSGGYGLSNQPQHF.

This clone was found a few times. The chain has TRBV19 and TRBJ2-1; D possibly corresponds to TRBD2 (6 bases). The V and J ends lost 3 bases and 8 bases respectively, with 17 bases between them. From germline, CDR1 is LNHDA and CDR2 SQIVND (reference sequence). The CDR3 is 15 residues long. CDR3 in DNA: TGTGCCAGTAGTATCGGGGGACTGGGTCCGGATGAGCAGTTCTTC. It codes for CASSIGGLGPDEQFF.

This clone has just a few counts. The gene calls are TRBV4-2 and TRBJ2-5, with a tentative D call TRBD1 (6 bases). Germline-derived CDR1 and CDR2 are LGHNA and YNFKEQ. V was pared by 0 bases and J by 2 bases, with 13 bases between. This CDR3 contains 16 residues. In nucleotides, the CDR3 is TGTGCCAGCAGCCAAGATCGGACAGCCCAGCAAGAGACCCAGTACTTC. Translated, it gives CASSQDRTAQQETQYF.

This clone has more than one count but fewer than ten. The chain has TRBV5-4 and TRBJ2-1; no definite D call. V gave up 0 bases and J gave up 7 bases, with 8 bases separating them. The CDR3 contains 13 residues. Looked up from germline, CDR1 is SGHNT and CDR2 is YYREEE (reference sequence). CDR3 coding DNA: TGTGCCAGCAGCTTGGCCGTCACTAATGAGCAGTTCTTC. It is translated as CASSLAVTNEQFF.

The sample holds a few counts of this clone. The chain uses TRBV15 and TRBJ1-5; D ambiguous. CDR1 LNHNV and CDR2 YYDKDF come from the germline V gene (reference sequence). V lost 0 bases and J 1 base, leaving 7 bases between the germline ends. This CDR3 comprises 15 residues. CDR3: CATSRDRGSNQPQHF. The CDR3 DNA follows: TGTGCCACCAGCAGAGATAGAGGGAGCAATCAGCCCCAGCATTTT.

By frequency in the sample, this clone is medium-sized. The genes are TRBV7-2 and TRBJ1-3; 7 nucleotides align to TRBD1. The germline V gene has CDR1 SGHTA and CDR2 FQGNSA. The ends lost 3 bases at V and 4 bases at J; junction bases unmatched: 6. The CDR3 has 15 amino acids. As DNA, the CDR3 is TGTGCCAGCAGCTTCACAGGGGCAATCGGAAACACCATATATTTT. Amino acids: CASSFTGAIGNTIYF.

V and J are TRBV11-2 and TRBJ2-3; TRBD1 matches 9 bases. This CDR3 comprises 18 residues. Germline V lookup: CDR1 SGHAT, CDR2 FQNNGV. With V trimmed by 4 bases and J by 6 bases, 17 bases remained unmatched. For the CDR3, the DNA is TGTGCCAGCAGCTCCCCGGGGACAGGGCCAGGCCCTTTCGATACGCAGTATTTT. This sequence encodes CASSSPGTGPGPFDTQYF. The complete variable domain, with remaining parts taken from reference TRBV11-2 and TRBJ2-3, reads EAGVAQSPRYKIIEKRQSVAFWCNPISGHATLYWYQQILGQGPKLLIQFQNNGVVDDSQLPKDRFSAERLKGVDSTLKIQPAKLEDSAVYLCASSSPGTGPGPFDTQYFGPGTRLTVL.

V and J are TRBV27 and TRBJ2-5, with TRBD1 as a possible D gene (6 bases). The DNA end favors TRBJ2-7, so the J call may be wrong. The CDR3 contains 14 residues. Germline CDR1 MNHEY, CDR2 SMNVEV (reference sequence). CDR3 protein: CASSLMGALYEQYF. The CDR3 nucleotides read TGTGCCAGCAGTTTAATGGGGGCGCTGTACGAGCAGTACTTC.

The gene calls are TRBV7-9 and TRBJ2-2, with 8 nucleotides matching TRBD2. Germline V gives CDR1 SEHNR, CDR2 FQNEAQ (reference sequence). The J segment lost 5 bases and the V segment lost 4 bases, leaving 15 bases of the junction unmatched. The CDR3 spans 18 residues. The CDR3 coding sequence is TGTGCCAGCAGCTCGACACGGCGGACTAGCCGTCATACCGGGGAGCTGTTTTTT. It encodes CASSSTRRTSRHTGELFF.

In its sample, this clone was seen a few times. This chain links TRBV27 with TRBJ2-1; D may correspond to TRBD1 or TRBD2 (5 bases each). The CDR3 spans 14 residues. V was clipped by 8 bases and J by 2 bases, with 13 bases between them. CDR1 and CDR2 from the germline V gene are MNHEY and SMNVEV (reference sequence). The CDR3 DNA reads TGTGCCAGCCACCAGGGAGTTGCCTACAATGAGCAGTTCTTC. Amino acid sequence: CASHQGVAYNEQFF.

The chain recombines TRBV6-1 with TRBJ2-7; possible D gene TRBD1, 5 bases. The V end lost 1 base, the J end lost 0 bases, and 13 bases lay between the germline ends. This CDR3 region has 16 residues. Germline V gives CDR1 MNHNS, CDR2 SASEGT. DNA of the CDR3: TGTGCCAGCAGTGAAGGTCAGGGCTCCGGCTCCTACGAGCAGTACTTC. It encodes CASSEGQGSGSYEQYF.

This clone was counted between two and nine times. The V gene is TRBV10-2, the J gene TRBJ1-1; D ambiguous. The germline CDR1 and CDR2 sequences are WSHSY and SAAADI. The CDR3 is 11 residues long. Trimming removed 6 bases from V and 0 bases from J, with 2 bases in between. The CDR3 region is CASSLNTEAFF. The CDR3 DNA follows: TGCGCCAGCAGCTTGAACACTGAAGCTTTCTTT.